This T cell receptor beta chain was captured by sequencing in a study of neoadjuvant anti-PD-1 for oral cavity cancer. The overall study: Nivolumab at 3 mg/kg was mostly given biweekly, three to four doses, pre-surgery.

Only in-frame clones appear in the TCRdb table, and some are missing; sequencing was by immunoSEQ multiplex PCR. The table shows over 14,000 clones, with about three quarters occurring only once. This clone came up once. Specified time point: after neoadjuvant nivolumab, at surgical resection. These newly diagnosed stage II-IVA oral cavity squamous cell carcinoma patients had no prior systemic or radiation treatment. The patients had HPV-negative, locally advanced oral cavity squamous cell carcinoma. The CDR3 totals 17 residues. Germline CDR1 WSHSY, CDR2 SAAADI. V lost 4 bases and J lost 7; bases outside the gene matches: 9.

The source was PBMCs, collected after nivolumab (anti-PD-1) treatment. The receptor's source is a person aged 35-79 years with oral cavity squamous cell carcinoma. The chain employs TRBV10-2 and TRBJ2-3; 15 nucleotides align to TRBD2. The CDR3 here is CASSVWTSGRVTNTQYF. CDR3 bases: TGCGCCAGCAGTGTTTGGACTAGCGGGAGGGTGACAAATACGCAGTATTTT.